One sample yielded the 20 T cell receptor beta chains listed below, sequenced in a study of OX40 agonist ivuxolimab in advanced cancers. Only in-frame clones appear in the TCRdb table, and some are missing; sequencing was by immunoSEQ multiplex PCR. Of under 85,000 clones listed, 85% to 95% were seen once; the top ten hold approximately 20%. The source material was CD4+ or CD8+ T cells sorted from blood, sampled in a trial of the OX40 agonist ivuxolimab. The receptors come from an adult with an advanced solid tumor such as melanoma, head and neck, liver or kidney cancer.

The V call is TRBV19, the J call TRBJ2-7; 9 bases map to TRBD1. J gave up 7 bases and V 3 bases, and 7 bases lay outside the gene matches. CDR1 and CDR2 (germline): LNHDA, SQIVND (reference sequence). The CDR3 consists of 14 residues. CDR3 nucleotides: TGTGCCAGTAGTATCCGGGACAGGGTGGGAGAGCAGTACTTC. Its protein is CASSIRDRVGEQYF.

The chain recombines TRBV28 with TRBJ1-5; D gene unclear. Germline CDR1 MDHEN, CDR2 SYDVKM. CDR3 length: 16 amino acids. The ends were cut back, 6 bases at V and 0 bases at J, with 15 bases in the middle. The CDR3 sequence: CASSFDRADSNQPQHF. CDR3 DNA: TGTGCCAGCAGCTTTGATAGAGCCGATAGCAATCAGCCCCAGCATTTT.

The rearrangement uses TRBV6-5 and TRBJ1-2; D is possibly TRBD1 (5 bases). Trimming removed 5 bases at V and 4 bases at J, with 14 bases between. The germline V gene encodes CDR1 MNHEY and CDR2 SVGAGI. The CDR3 has 14 amino acids. CDR3 sequence: CASSDRGKGYGYTF. The CDR3 bases are TGTGCCAGCAGTGATAGGGGTAAAGGCTATGGCTACACCTTC.

The genes are TRBV27 and TRBJ2-7, with 11 bases lining up with TRBD2. Trimming at V came to 1 base and at J to 4 bases, leaving 6 bases not matched to a gene. The CDR3 contains 16 residues. Germline CDR1 MNHEY, CDR2 SMNVEV (reference sequence). CDR3 bases: TGTGCCAGCAGTTTATTACTAGCGGGAGTTAGGTACGAGCAGTACTTC. This sequence encodes CASSLLLAGVRYEQYF.

This chain connects TRBV19 to TRBJ2-1; no firm D call. The germline CDR1 and CDR2 sequences are LNHDA and SQIVND (reference sequence). The V gene lost 3 bases and the J gene lost 3 bases, with 6 bases spanning the gap. The CDR3 runs to 13 residues. The CDR3: CASSIRIYNEQFF. The CDR3 coding sequence is TGTGCCAGTAGTATTAGGATCTACAATGAGCAGTTCTTC. The variable domain in full, with the rest retrieved from reference TRBV19 and TRBJ2-1, is DGGITQSPKYLFRKEGQNVTLSCEQNLNHDAMYWYRQDPGQGLRLIYYSQIVNDFQKGDIAEGYSVSREKKESFPLTVTSAQKNPTAFYLCASSIRIYNEQFFGPGTRLTVL.

The chain employs TRBV9 and TRBJ1-4; D ambiguous. The V gene lost 2 bases and the J gene lost 3 bases, with 11 bases spanning the gap. The CDR3 loop spans 15 amino acids. Germline V CDR1 and CDR2: SGDLS, YYNGEE. CDR3 in amino acids: CASSVSGAPNEKLFF. In DNA, the CDR3 is TGTGCCAGCAGCGTCTCGGGTGCTCCTAATGAAAAACTGTTTTTT.

This chain links TRBV7-2 with TRBJ2-4; maybe TRBD1 (6 bases). CDR1 SGHTA and CDR2 FQGNSA come from the germline V gene. The ends were cut back, 2 bases at V and 6 bases at J, with 14 bases in the middle. CDR3 length: 15 amino acids. CDR3 loop: CASSLQGSYGNIQYF. DNA for the CDR3: TGTGCCAGCAGCTTACAGGGGAGTTATGGAAACATTCAGTACTTC.

This chain uses TRBV4-3 with TRBJ1-1, with TRBD1 matching 8 bases. The CDR3 is 17 amino acids. V lost 1 base, J lost 1 base, and 8 bases stayed unmatched. Germline lookup yields CDR1 LGHNA and CDR2 YSLEER. The CDR3 spells CASSQGPGGIRNTEAFF. In DNA, the CDR3 is TGCGCCAGCAGCCAAGGACCAGGGGGCATACGGAACACTGAAGCTTTCTTT.

The chain employs TRBV5-6 and TRBJ2-7; D is ambiguous. Per germline, CDR1 SGHDT and CDR2 YYEEEE. The CDR3 totals 12 residues. V was clipped by 0 bases and J by 4 bases, with 5 bases between them. Here the CDR3 reads CASSLDLYEQYF. CDR3 bases: TGTGCCAGCAGCTTGGACCTTTACGAGCAGTACTTC.

This chain links TRBV4-3 with TRBJ1-3; D gene uncertain. This CDR3 is built from 16 residues. V was clipped by 0 bases and J by 0 bases, with 9 bases between them. The germline V gene has CDR1 LGHNA and CDR2 YSLEER. CDR3: CASSQDLTFSGNTIYF. CDR3 in DNA: TGCGCCAGCAGCCAAGATTTAACCTTCTCTGGAAACACCATATATTTT.

The chain is built from TRBV6-5 and TRBJ1-4; tentatively, D is TRBD1 (5 bases). The CDR3 covers 13 residues. The ends were cut back, 6 bases at V and 7 bases at J, with 12 bases in the middle. Germline CDR1 reads MNHEY; CDR2 reads SVGAGI. The CDR3, as DNA: TGTGCCAGCAGCTATAGGGACGGTGAAAAACTGTTTTTT. It is translated as CASSYRDGEKLFF.

This chain links TRBV7-2 with TRBJ1-1; a weak D match, TRBD1 (5 bases). Germline lookup yields CDR1 SGHTA and CDR2 FQGNSA. V shed 5 bases and J shed 5 bases, with 12 bases lying between them. The CDR3 is 13 residues long. The CDR3 here is CASSVTGLTEAFF. CDR3 in DNA: TGTGCCAGCAGCGTAACAGGTTTGACTGAAGCTTTCTTT.

The CDR3 coding sequence is TGTGCCAGCAGTTACCTACAGGGGGCTTTGAACATTCAGTACTTC. Translating it yields CASSYLQGALNIQYF. The rearrangement links TRBV6-5 to TRBJ2-4; 9 positions agree with TRBD1. This CDR3 region has 15 residues. With 2 bases clipped from V and 7 bases from J, the junction kept 6 bases outside the gene matches. CDR1 and CDR2 (germline): MNHEY, SVGAGI.

This chain joins TRBV4-3 and TRBJ2-2; possible D gene TRBD2, 5 bases. Trimming cost V 0 bases and J 2 bases, with 13 bases left between them. Per the germline V gene, CDR1 is LGHNA and CDR2 is YSLEER. This CDR3 region has 17 residues. The CDR3 here is CASSQDWRVLNTGELFF. As DNA, the CDR3 is TGCGCCAGCAGCCAAGATTGGCGGGTTTTAAACACCGGGGAGCTGTTTTTT.

This chain joins TRBV7-9 and TRBJ2-6; weak D call: TRBD1 (5 bases). Germline assignment: CDR1 SEHNR and CDR2 FQNEAQ (reference sequence). The V end was cut by 7 bases, the J end by 4 bases, with 26 bases between. The CDR3 runs 19 residues. CDR3: CASITNPDIVPEGANVLTF. For the CDR3, the DNA is TGTGCCAGCATTACTAATCCGGACATCGTACCGGAAGGGGCCAACGTCCTGACTTTC.

The V call is TRBV9, the J call TRBJ2-7; weak D call: TRBD2 (6 bases). The CDR3 is 15 amino acids. Trimming took off 0 bases at V and 4 bases at J, with 14 bases between the two ends. Per germline, CDR1 SGDLS and CDR2 YYNGEE. The CDR3 here is CASSVEGRAGYEQYF. In DNA form, the CDR3 reads TGTGCCAGCAGCGTAGAGGGCAGGGCGGGATACGAGCAGTACTTC.

The gene calls are TRBV4-3 and TRBJ2-1, with 8 positions matching TRBD2. CDR1 is LGHNA and CDR2 is YSLEER in the germline V gene. This CDR3 is built from 19 residues. After removal of 0 bases from V and 0 bases from J, the junction contained 10 bases not matched to a gene. The CDR3 protein is CASSQEGLAGPSSYNEQFF. Here the CDR3 DNA reads TGCGCCAGCAGCCAAGAGGGGCTAGCGGGCCCGAGCTCCTACAATGAGCAGTTCTTC.

V and J are TRBV7-6 and TRBJ2-7; D is unresolved. The V end was cut by 5 bases, the J end by 2 bases, with 10 bases between. The CDR3 length is 13 residues. CDR1 is SGHVS, CDR2 FNYEAQ, per germline. The CDR3 DNA sequence: TGTGCCAGCAGCCGCAACAACCCCTACGAGCAGTACTTC. This codes for CASSRNNPYEQYF. Variable domain in full (rest from reference TRBV7-6 and TRBJ2-7): GAGVSQSPRYKVTKRGQDVALRCDPISGHVSLYWYRQALGQGPEFLTYFNYEAQQDKSGLPNDRFSAERPEGSISTLTIQRTEQRDSAMYRCASSRNNPYEQYFGPGTRLTVT.

The rearrangement joins TRBV27 to TRBJ2-2; 8 bases align to TRBD2. Germline V gene sequence: CDR1 MNHEY, CDR2 SMNVEV (reference sequence). The CDR3 has 16 amino acids. Trimming removed 1 base from V and 5 bases from J; junction bases left unmatched: 6. CDR3 loop: CASSLWLAGMTGELFF. Written as DNA, the CDR3 is TGTGCCAGCAGTTTATGGCTAGCGGGCATGACCGGGGAGCTGTTTTTT.

The chain carries TRBV27 and TRBJ2-3; D remains ambiguous. Trimming shortened V by 2 bases and J by 4 bases, and 16 bases separated the two germline ends. The CDR3 loop spans 16 amino acids. From germline, CDR1 is MNHEY and CDR2 SMNVEV (reference sequence). The DNA for the CDR3 is TGTGCCAGCAGTTTAGACCGGACCCGGCTGTCAGATACGCAGTATTTT. This translates into CASSLDRTRLSDTQYF.